This T cell receptor (beta chain) was captured by sequencing in a study of T-cell reconstitution after alpha-beta-depleted transplantation in children (dated by TCRdb to about 2016). In the study overall: The study quantitatively tracked T-cell immune reconstitution after TCRalphabeta/CD19-depleted allogeneic hematopoietic cell transplantation in children using TCR repertoire profiling.

The meaning of the sample's treatment or condition label: allogeneic hematopoietic cell transplantation with graft depleted of TCRalphabeta T cells and CD19 B cells. Transplant recipients were children who received TCRalphabeta/CD19-depleted allogeneic hematopoietic cell grafts. Notes on this clonotype: The antigen this receptor binds is unknown. No base quality values were provided; no much bigger clone lies one nucleotide off.

Study-wide findings and limitations: In some patients, the high TCRbeta diversity seen at day 60 was put down to recipient T cells and intrathymic progenitors that had survived conditioning. Apparently early alphabetaT-cell count recovery about two months after transplant reportedly relied on only several hundred rapidly expanded clones derived from non-depleted graft cells. Over the following months the frequencies of hyperexpanded clones went down, and after one year T-cell counts and TCRbeta diversity were mostly credited to newly produced T cells.

Taken from the germline V gene, the CDR1 and CDR2 loops are SGHRS and YFSETQ. From the cysteine through the phenylalanine, the CDR3 covers 12 amino acids. Only the CDR3 region is kept as DNA, spanning 36 bases read in frame from base 1. The V and J ends are trimmed by 7 bases and 1 base, leaving 3 bases between them. The protocol used for the library was PCR. The sequencer listed for this sample is Illumina HiSeq 2500. TCR library preparation used molecular barcoding, with unique molecular identifiers applied to normalize quantification of the TCRbeta repertoire. TCRdb redid the processing of the public reads, applying fastp at Q25 and MiXCR, and retained in-frame beta chains. Each entry is one CDR3 protein sequence, shown with its most common DNA and genes. Here the sample has around 670,000 distinct CDR3 sequences; around 13% occur a single time. Of the sample, about 0.77% is held by the ten largest clones.

This receptor was identified in a girl aged 2-10 years with congenital amegakaryocytic thrombocytopenia, due to receive a stem cell transplant. The chain is assembled from TRBV5-1 and TRBJ2-6, with no confident D gene call. The sample here was PBMCs, taken before TCRalphabeta/CD19-depleted stem cell transplant. The sequenced DNA: TGCGCCAGCTGGTCTGGGGCCAACGTCCTGACTTTC. Translated, this is CASWSGANVLTF.